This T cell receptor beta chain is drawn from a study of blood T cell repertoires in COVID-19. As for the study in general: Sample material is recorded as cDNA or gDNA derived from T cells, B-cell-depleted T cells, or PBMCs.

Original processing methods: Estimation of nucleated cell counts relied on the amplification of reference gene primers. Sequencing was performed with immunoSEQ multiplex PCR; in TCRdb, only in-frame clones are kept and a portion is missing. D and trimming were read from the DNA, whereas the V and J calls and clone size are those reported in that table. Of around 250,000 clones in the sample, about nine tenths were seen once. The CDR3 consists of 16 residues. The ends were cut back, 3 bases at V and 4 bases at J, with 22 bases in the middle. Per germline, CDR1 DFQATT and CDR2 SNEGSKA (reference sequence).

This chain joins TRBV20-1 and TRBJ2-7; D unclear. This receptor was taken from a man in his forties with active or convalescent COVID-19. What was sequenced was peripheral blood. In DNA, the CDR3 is TGCAGTGCTAGTAGTCCTCAAGTGTCAGGTGGTTACGAGCAGTACTTC. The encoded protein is CSASSPQVSGGYEQYF.